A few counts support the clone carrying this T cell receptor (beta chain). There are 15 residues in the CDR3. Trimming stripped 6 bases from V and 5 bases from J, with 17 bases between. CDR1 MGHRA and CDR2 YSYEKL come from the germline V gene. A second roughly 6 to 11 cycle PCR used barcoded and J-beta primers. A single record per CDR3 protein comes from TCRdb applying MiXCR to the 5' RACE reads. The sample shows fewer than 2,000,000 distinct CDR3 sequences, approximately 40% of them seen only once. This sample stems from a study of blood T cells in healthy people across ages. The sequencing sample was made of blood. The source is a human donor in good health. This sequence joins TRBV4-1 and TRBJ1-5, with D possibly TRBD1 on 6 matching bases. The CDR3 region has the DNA TGCGCCAGCAGTCCTAGATCGGCAGGGGATCAGCCCCAGCATTTT. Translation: CASSPRSAGDQPQHF.